Here is one T cell receptor (beta chain) with its context. Its cognate antigen is unknown. Naive CD8 cells lacked CD45RO, underwent positive selection for CCR7 and left out terminally differentiated effector memory CD45RA+ cells. Germline loops: CDR1 LGHNA, CDR2 YNFKEQ. V lost 1 base to trimming and J lost 5 bases, with 15 bases between them. This CDR3 region has 16 residues. This sample is part of a study of shared clonotypes between healthy human individuals. General study points: Incomplete sequencing of sorted subsets was indicated by rarefaction despite large depth.

Here immunoSEQ multiplex PCR was the method, and the copy in TCRdb shows in-frame clones only, minus some. This repertoire shows approximately 720,000 clones, around 92% found once; its top ten account for approximately 22%. The source is a man aged 25-45 years in good health. The chain links TRBV4-2 to TRBJ2-1; tentatively, D is TRBD2 (7 bases). Sequencing was carried out using naive CD8+ T cells sorted from blood. CDR3 sequence (DNA): TGTGCCAGCAGCCAAGTTTTGGCGGGGGACAACAATGAGCAGTTCTTC. Its protein is CASSQVLAGDNNEQFF.